This TCR beta chain appears in the sequencing data of a study of TIL therapy for anti-PD-1-resistant metastatic lung cancer (dated by TCRdb to about 2021). With regard to the full study: Tumors were harvested before any PD-1/PD-L1 blockade; patients then received nivolumab, and those progressing received lymphodepletion, expanded TIL infusion and IL-2. Across the cohort, whole-exome sequencing showed a median non-synonymous tumor mutation burden of roughly 1.5 mutations per megabase. Enrolled patients had a median age of around 58 years (range about 35-80) and a median tumor PD-L1 proportion score of 4.5% to 6.5%. Clonotypes were tracked across tumor, expanded TIL product and serial blood samples by T cell receptor beta sequencing of tumor and peripheral blood. Most of the cohort had lung adenocarcinoma, including a handful of EGFR-mutant tumors and two ALK-rearranged tumors, and half of the patients were either current or former smokers.

General conclusions and limits of the study: The study protocol defined all tumor marker inferences as exploratory. Infused TIL clonotypes partially replaced the baseline peripheral repertoire then decayed over months, with no apparent association between persistence and response. The cohort was highly selected, including more treatment-naive, never-smoker and oncogene-addicted patients than is typical, which limits generalizability.

Reading the label with the study, this specimen's time point is: pre-treatment sample, taken before nivolumab and TIL therapy. Between late 2017 and early 2020, a dual-center phase I trial enrolled adults who had stage 4 NSCLC. The samples were obtained from a phase I trial that was single-arm and open-label and tested tumor-infiltrating lymphocyte therapy combined with nivolumab in advanced non-small cell lung cancer. Blood mononuclear cells from EDTA tubes were isolated by Ficoll gradient, snap-frozen as pellets, and DNA was extracted with a Qiagen mini-prep kit. The CDR3 covers 15 residues, taking in both the cysteine and the phenylalanine. CDR3 DNA is the only sequence kept; it has 45 bases, read in frame from the first base. V is reduced by 4 bases and J by 1 base, leaving a spacing of 14 bases between them. The germline V gene yields SGHTA for CDR1 and FQGNSA for CDR2. For this clone: Its antigen target is currently unknown. Base qualities are not provided; no much larger clone lies one nucleotide away.

TCR beta CDR3 regions were amplified from genomic DNA by bias-controlled multiplex PCR with the immunoSEQ v3 hsTCRB kit. An Illumina NextSeq 500 was used to sequence the TCR libraries, reaching approximately 2 million read pairs at survey level or roughly 4.5-6 million at deep level. On the authors' methods: V, D and J genes were assigned, non-productive sequences were removed, and clonality was reported by immunoSEQ Analyzer software. Repertoires were compared using productive Simpson clonality and Morisita overlap index of productive TRB rearrangements between infused TIL and blood. The absolute count of a clonotype in blood was estimated by multiplying the lymphocyte count by the CD3+ fraction and by the productive frequency of the clone. Drawn from immuneACCESS, this table holds only the in-frame rearrangements with V and J called that TCRdb kept. Clones are partly lost; checked studies trace under half to an unresolved V gene and leave the rest unexplained. V and J calls and clone size are those listed in that table; D and trimming were worked out from the DNA. In all, the sample holds about 55,000 clones, and approximately 78% of those were seen once. Nearly 3% of the sample is in the top ten clones.

This TCR came from a person between 25 and 79 years old with non-small cell lung cancer. Material: blood, obtained at baseline. The chain joins TRBV7-2 to TRBJ2-7; the D gene may be TRBD1 or TRBD2, since each aligns over 9 bases. The DNA sequence is given as TGTGCCAGCAGCTCTAGCGGGACAGGGTCCTACGAGCAGTACTTC. Translated, it gives CASSSSGTGSYEQYF.